This T cell receptor beta chain was profiled in a study of early T cells in non-severe SARS-CoV-2 infection. Study-level points and caveats: A preference for anti-spike CD8 responses marked VDJdb matching, which missed private and CD4 specificities.

This clonotype was counted at least ten times. Its target is unknown. Tagging with unique molecular identifiers was applied to individual cDNA molecules. In TCRdb, the 5' RACE reads were re-called with MiXCR into one record per CDR3 protein. The repertoire has roughly 29,000 distinct CDR3 sequences, about 5% of them found once; the top ten carry around 4.5%. Trimming shortened V by 11 bases and J by 0 bases, and 14 bases separated the two germline ends. The CDR3 is 14 residues long. The germline CDR1 and CDR2 sequences are ENHRY and SYGVKD. J is TRBJ2-1 and V is TRBV10-3; maybe TRBD2 (5 bases). The sequencing sample was made of whole blood. This TCR was recovered from an adult who was a healthcare worker with PCR-confirmed SARS-CoV-2 infection or an uninfected control (not recorded which). The CDR3 DNA sequence: TGTGCCTCGGATCCCCGGGGCTCCTACAATGAGCAGTTCTTC. Translated, it gives CASDPRGSYNEQFF.